This T cell receptor beta chain is from a study of a mutant IDH1 vaccine in newly diagnosed glioma. Measured with immunoSEQ multiplex PCR; TCRdb has only the in-frame clones, and not every one. In the table there are 50,000 to 75,000 clones, around 84% of which are singletons. This clone has more than one count but fewer than ten. Its antigen is unidentified. V was clipped by 0 bases and J by 0 bases, with 7 bases between them. The CDR3 loop spans 15 amino acids. The germline V gene has CDR1 SGDLS and CDR2 YYNGEE. The time point here: week 5, during vaccination. All doses held 300 ug of mutant IDH1 20-mer peptide, with topical imiquimod.

This TCR was sampled from a woman between 50 and 59 years old with glioma. This sequence joins TRBV9 and TRBJ1-3; a weak D match, TRBD1 (6 bases). Sample: PBMCs, taken from a glioma patient whose treatment included an IDH1 peptide vaccine. CDR3 nucleotides: TGTGCCAGCAGCGTAGAAGGGGGCTCTGGAAACACCATATATTTT. This encodes CASSVEGGSGNTIYF.